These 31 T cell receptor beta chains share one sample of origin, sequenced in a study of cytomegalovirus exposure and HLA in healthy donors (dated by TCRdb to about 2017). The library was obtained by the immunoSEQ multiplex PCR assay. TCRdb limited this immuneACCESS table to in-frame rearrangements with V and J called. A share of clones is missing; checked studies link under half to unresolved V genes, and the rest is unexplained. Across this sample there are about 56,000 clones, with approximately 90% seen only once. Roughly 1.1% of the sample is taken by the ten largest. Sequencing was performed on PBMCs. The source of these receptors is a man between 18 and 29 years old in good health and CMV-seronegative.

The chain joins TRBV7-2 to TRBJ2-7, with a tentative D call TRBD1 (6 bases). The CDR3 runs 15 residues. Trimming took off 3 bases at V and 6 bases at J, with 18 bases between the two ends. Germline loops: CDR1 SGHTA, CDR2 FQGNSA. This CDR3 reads CASSLGRDTRLEQYF. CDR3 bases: TGTGCCAGCAGCTTGGGCCGGGACACCCGTCTCGAGCAGTACTTC.

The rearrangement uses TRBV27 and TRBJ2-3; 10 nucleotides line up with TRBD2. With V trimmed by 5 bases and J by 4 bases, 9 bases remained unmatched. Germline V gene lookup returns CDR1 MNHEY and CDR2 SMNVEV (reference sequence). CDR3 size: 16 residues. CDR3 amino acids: CASSGRIAGGPDTQYF. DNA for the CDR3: TGTGCCAGCAGTGGCCGTATAGCGGGAGGCCCAGATACGCAGTATTTT.

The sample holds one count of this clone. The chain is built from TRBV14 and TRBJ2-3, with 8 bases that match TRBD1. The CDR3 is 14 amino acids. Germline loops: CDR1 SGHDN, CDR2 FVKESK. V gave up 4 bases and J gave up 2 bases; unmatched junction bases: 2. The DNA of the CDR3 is TGTGCCAGCAGCCCGGGACAGGTCACAGATACGCAGTATTTT. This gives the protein CASSPGQVTDTQYF.

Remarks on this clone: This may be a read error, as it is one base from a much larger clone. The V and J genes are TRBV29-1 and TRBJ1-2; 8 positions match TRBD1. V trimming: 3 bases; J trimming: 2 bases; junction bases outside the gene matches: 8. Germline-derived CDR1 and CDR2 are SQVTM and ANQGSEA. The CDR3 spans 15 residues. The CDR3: CSVEGQEHLNYGYTF. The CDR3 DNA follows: TGCAGCGTTGAGGGACAGGAGCACCTCAACTATGGCTACACCTTC.

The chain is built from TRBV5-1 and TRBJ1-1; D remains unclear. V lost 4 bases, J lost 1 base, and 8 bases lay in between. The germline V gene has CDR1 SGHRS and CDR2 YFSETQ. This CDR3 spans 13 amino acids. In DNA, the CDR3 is TGCGCCAGCAGCCCCAGTTGGAACACTGAAGCTTTCTTT. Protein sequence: CASSPSWNTEAFF. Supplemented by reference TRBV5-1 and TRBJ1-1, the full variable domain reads KAGVTQTPRYLIKTRGQQVTLSCSPISGHRSVSWYQQTPGQGLQFLFEYFSETQRNKGNFPGRFSGRQFSNSRSEMNVSTLELGDSALYLCASSPSWNTEAFFGQGTRLTVV.

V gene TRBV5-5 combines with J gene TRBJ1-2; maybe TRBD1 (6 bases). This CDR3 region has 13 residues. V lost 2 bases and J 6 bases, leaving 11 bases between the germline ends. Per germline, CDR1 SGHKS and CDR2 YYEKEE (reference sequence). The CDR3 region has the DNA TGTGCCAGCAGCTTACGGGACACCGATGGCTACACCTTC. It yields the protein CASSLRDTDGYTF.

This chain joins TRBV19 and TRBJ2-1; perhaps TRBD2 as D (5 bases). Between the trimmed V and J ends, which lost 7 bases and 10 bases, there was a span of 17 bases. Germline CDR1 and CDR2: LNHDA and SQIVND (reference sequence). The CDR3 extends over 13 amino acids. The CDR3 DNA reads TGTGCCAGTACCCCCCGCCGGGCTAGCGAGCAGTTCTTC. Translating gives CASTPRRASEQFF.

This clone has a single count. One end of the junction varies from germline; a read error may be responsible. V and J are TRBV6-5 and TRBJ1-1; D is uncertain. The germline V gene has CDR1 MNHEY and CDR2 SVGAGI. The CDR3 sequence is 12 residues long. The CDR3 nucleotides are TGTGCCAGCAGTTACGGTTGGGCAGAAGGTTTCTTT. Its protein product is CASSYGWAEGFF.

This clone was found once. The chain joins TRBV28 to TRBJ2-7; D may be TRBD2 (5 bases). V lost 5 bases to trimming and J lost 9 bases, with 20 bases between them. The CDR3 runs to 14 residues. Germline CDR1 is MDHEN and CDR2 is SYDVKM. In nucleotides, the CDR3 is TGTGCCAGCAGTGAGCGGCTACTTTCCCGTGGGCAGTACTTC. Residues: CASSERLLSRGQYF.

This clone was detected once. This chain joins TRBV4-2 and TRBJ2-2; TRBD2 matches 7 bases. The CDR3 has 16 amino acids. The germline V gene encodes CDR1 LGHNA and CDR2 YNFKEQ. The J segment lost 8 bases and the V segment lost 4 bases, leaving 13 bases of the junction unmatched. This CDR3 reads CASSLTGTPAGGELFF. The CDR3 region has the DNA TGTGCCAGCAGCCTAACCGGGACGCCAGCGGGAGGGGAGCTGTTTTTT.

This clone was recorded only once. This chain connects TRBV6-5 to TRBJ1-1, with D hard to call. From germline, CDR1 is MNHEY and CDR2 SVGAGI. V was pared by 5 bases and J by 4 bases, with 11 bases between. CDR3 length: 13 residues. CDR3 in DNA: TGTGCCAGCAGTCCTACAGCATCCACTGAAGCTTTCTTT. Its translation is CASSPTASTEAFF.

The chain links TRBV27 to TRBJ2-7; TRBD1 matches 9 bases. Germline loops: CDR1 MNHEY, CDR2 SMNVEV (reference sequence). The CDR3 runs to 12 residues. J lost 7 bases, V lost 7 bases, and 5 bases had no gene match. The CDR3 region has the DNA TGTGCCAGCAAGGGACAGGGCTGGGAGCAGTACTTC. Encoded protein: CASKGQGWEQYF.

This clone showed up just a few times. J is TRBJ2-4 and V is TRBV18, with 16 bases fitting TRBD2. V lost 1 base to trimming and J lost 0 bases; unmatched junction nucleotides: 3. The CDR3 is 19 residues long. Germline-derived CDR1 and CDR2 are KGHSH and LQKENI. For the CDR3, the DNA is TGTGCCAGCTCACCACAGGGACTAGCGGGAGGGCTAGCCAAAAACATTCAGTACTTC. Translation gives CASSPQGLAGGLAKNIQYF.

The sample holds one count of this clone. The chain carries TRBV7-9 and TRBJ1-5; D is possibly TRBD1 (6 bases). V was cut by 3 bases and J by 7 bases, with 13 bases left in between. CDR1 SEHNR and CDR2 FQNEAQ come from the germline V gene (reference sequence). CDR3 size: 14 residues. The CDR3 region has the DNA TGTGCCAGCAGCTTGGAGGGGGGGAACCAGCCCCAGCATTTT. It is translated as CASSLEGGNQPQHF. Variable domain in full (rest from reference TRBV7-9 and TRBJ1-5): DTGVSQNPRHKITKRGQNVTFRCDPISEHNRLYWYRQTLGQGPEFLTYFQNEAQLEKSRLLSDRFSAERPKGSFSTLEIQRTEQGDSAMYLCASSLEGGNQPQHFGDGTRLSIL.

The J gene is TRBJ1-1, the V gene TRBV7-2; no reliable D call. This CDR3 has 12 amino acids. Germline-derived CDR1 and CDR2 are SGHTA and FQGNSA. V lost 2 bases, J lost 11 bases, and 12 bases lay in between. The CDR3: CASSLIASGAFF. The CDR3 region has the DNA TGTGCCAGCAGCTTAATAGCGTCCGGGGCTTTCTTT.

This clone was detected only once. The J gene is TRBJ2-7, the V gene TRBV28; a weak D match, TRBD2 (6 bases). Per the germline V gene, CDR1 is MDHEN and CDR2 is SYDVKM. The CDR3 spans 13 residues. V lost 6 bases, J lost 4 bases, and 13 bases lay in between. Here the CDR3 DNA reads TGTGCCAGCAGCAAGACTAGTAGGTACGAGCAGTACTTC. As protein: CASSKTSRYEQYF.

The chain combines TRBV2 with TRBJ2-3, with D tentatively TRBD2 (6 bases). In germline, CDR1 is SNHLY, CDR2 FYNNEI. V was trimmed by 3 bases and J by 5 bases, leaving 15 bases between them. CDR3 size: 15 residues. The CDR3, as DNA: TGTGCCAGCAGTGATGGAGGAGGGCAGGGAGATACGCAGTATTTT. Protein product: CASSDGGGQGDTQYF.

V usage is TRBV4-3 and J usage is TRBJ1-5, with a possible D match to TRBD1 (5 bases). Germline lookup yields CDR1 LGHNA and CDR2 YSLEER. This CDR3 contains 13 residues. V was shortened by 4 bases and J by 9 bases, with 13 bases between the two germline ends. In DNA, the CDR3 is TGCGCCAGCAGCCCCGACCGGGGGGGGCCCCAGCATTTT. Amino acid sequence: CASSPDRGGPQHF.

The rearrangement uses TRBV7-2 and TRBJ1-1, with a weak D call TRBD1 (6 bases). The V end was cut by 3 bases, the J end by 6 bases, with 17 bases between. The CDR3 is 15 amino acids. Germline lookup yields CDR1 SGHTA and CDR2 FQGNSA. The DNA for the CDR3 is TGTGCCAGCAGCTTCCAACAGGGCGGGGGTCCTGAAGCTTTCTTT. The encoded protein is CASSFQQGGGPEAFF. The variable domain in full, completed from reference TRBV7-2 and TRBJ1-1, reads GAGVSQSPSNKVTEKGKDVELRCDPISGHTALYWYRQSLGQGLEFLIYFQGNSAPDKSGLPSDRFSAERTGGSVSTLTIQRTQQEDSAVYLCASSFQQGGGPEAFFGQGTRLTVV.

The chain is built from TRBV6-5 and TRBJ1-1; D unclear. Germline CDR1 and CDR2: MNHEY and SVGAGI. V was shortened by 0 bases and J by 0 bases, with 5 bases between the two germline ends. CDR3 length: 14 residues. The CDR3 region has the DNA TGTGCCAGCAGTTACTCGACACTGAACACTGAAGCTTTCTTT. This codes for CASSYSTLNTEAFF.

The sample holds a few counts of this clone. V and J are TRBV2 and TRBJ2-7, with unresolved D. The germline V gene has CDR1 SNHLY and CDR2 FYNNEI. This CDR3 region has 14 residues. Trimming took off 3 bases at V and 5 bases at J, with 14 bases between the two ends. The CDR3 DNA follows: TGTGCCAGCAGTGAGCGGCAAGGTAGACACGAGCAGTACTTC. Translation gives CASSERQGRHEQYF.

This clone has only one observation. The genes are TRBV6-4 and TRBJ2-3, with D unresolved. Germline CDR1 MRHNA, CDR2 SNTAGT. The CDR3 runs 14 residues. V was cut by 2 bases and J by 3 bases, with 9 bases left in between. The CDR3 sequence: CASSDSIETDTQYF. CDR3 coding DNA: TGTGCCAGCAGTGACAGTATCGAGACAGATACGCAGTATTTT.

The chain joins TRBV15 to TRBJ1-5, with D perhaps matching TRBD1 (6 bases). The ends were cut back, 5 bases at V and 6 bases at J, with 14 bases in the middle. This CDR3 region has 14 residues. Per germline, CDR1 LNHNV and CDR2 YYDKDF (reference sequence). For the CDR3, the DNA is TGTGCCACCAGCGGTCCGACAGGATTTCAGCCCCAGCATTTT. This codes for CATSGPTGFQPQHF.

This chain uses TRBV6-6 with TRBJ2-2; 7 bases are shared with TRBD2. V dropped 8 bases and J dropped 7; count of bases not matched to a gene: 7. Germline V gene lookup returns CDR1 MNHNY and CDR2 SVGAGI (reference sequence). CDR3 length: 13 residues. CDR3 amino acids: CASRREADGELFF. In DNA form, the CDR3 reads TGTGCCAGCCGTCGGGAGGCTGACGGGGAGCTGTTTTTT.

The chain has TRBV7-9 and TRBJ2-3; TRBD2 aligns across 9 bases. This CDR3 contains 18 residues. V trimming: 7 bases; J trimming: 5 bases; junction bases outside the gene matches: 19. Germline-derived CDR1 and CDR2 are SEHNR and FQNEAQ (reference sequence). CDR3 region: CASIQWGASGITGDTQYF. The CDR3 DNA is TGTGCCAGCATCCAATGGGGGGCTAGCGGGATCACGGGAGATACGCAGTATTTT.

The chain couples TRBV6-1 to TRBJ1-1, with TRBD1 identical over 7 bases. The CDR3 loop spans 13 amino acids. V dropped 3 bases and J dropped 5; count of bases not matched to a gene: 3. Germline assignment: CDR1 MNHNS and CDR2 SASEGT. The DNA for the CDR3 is TGTGCCAGCAGTGATGGGGACAGTACTGAAGCTTTCTTT. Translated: CASSDGDSTEAFF.

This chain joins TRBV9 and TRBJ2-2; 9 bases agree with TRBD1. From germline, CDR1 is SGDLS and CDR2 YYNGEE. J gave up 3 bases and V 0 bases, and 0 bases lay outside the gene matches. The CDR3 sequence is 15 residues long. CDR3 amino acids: CASSVGDRDTGELFF. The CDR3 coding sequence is TGTGCCAGCAGCGTAGGGGACAGGGACACCGGGGAGCTGTTTTTT.

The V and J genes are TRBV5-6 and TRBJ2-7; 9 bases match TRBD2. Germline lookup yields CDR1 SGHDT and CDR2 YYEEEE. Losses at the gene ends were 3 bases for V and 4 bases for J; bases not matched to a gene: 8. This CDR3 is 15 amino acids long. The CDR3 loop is CASSWSGRSSYEQYF. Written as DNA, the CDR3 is TGTGCCAGCAGCTGGAGCGGGAGGTCGTCTTACGAGCAGTACTTC.

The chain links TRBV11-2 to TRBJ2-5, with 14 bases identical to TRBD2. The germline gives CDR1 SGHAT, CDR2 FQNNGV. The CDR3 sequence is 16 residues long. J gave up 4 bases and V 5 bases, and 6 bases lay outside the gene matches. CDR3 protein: CASSPGTSGRGETQYF. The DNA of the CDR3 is TGTGCCAGCAGCCCCGGGACTAGCGGGAGAGGAGAGACCCAGTACTTC.

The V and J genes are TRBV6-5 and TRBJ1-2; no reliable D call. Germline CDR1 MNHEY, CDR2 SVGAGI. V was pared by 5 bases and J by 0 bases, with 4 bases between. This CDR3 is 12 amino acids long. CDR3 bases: TGTGCCAGCAGTGAGGCTAACTATGGCTACACCTTC. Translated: CASSEANYGYTF.

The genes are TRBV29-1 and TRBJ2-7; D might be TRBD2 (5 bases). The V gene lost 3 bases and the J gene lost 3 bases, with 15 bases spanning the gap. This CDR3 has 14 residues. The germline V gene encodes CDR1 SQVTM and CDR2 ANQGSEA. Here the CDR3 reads CSVEEAGLNYEQYF. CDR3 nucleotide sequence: TGCAGCGTTGAGGAGGCAGGTCTGAACTACGAGCAGTACTTC.